These T cell receptor beta chains were read from a single sample in a study of blood T cell repertoires in COVID-19. The method was immunoSEQ multiplex PCR; TCRdb's version includes in-frame clones alone and lacks a portion of them. The table lists under 250,000 clones, under 90% of them singletons. Sequencing was carried out using PBMCs or T cells enriched from blood (not recorded which). These receptors originate from a woman between 50 and 59 years old with acute COVID-19. Each CDR3 is given with its conserved first and last residue. A D gene is named only where the DNA matches it firmly. Clone size is shown for a subset of rows, as once, few, many or a class of expanded clone.

D: -
size: -
V: TRBV7-8
J: TRBJ1-1
CDR3: CASSLGAGTSAAFF
DNA: TGTGCCAGCAGCTTAGGGGCAGGGACATCGGCAGCTTTCTTT

D: TRBD1
size: -
V: TRBV10-1
J: TRBJ1-5
CDR3: CASSRDRGLTGYQPQHF
DNA: TGCGCCAGCAGTCGGGACAGGGGGCTTACCGGATACCAGCCCCAGCATTTT

D: -
size: -
V: TRBV27
J: TRBJ1-3
CDR3: CASSLQGWTESSGNTIYF
DNA: TGTGCCAGCAGTTTGCAGGGCTGGACAGAGAGCTCTGGAAACACCATATATTTT

D: TRBD1
size: -
V: TRBV5-1
J: TRBJ1-1
CDR3: CASSSPQGAVTEAFF
DNA: TGCGCCAGCAGCTCCCCGCAGGGGGCTGTCACTGAAGCTTTCTTT

D: -
size: -
V: TRBV27
J: TRBJ2-1
CDR3: CASSIQGILGNEQFF
DNA: TGTGCCAGCAGTATCCAGGGTATTTTGGGGAATGAGCAGTTCTTC

D: TRBD1
size: -
V: TRBV7-2
J: TRBJ2-5
CDR3: CASSLATGGWETQYF
DNA: TGTGCCAGCAGCTTAGCGACAGGGGGCTGGGAGACCCAGTACTTC

D: -
size: -
V: TRBV24-1
J: TRBJ1-4
CDR3: CATSDQTEEGEKLFF
DNA: TGTGCCACCAGTGACCAGACAGAGGAAGGAGAAAAACTGTTTTTT

D: TRBD2
size: -
V: TRBV4-3
J: TRBJ2-2
CDR3: CASSEREGPTGELFF
DNA: TGCGCCAGCAGCGAGCGGGAGGGCCCCACCGGGGAGCTGTTTTTT

D: -
size: -
V: TRBV7-2
J: TRBJ2-3
CDR3: CASSLARLSTDTQYF
DNA: TGTGCCAGCAGCTTAGCCCGGTTAAGCACAGATACGCAGTATTTT

D: -
size: once
V: TRBV4-1
J: TRBJ2-4
CDR3: CASSQPGQNIQYF
DNA: TGCGCCAGCAGCCAACCAGGGCAAAACATTCAGTACTTC

D: TRBD2
size: -
V: TRBV6-1
J: TRBJ2-1
CDR3: CASSETSSGGYNEQFF
DNA: TGTGCCAGCAGTGAAACGTCTAGCGGGGGATACAATGAGCAGTTCTTC

D: -
size: -
V: TRBV6-2/TRBV6-3
J: TRBJ1-2
CDR3: CASSQGVSNYGYTF
DNA: TGTGCCAGCAGTCAAGGGGTTTCTAACTATGGCTACACCTTC

D: -
size: -
V: TRBV29-1
J: TRBJ2-3
CDR3: CSVRGVSDTQYF
DNA: TGCAGCGTTAGGGGCGTTTCAGATACGCAGTATTTT

D: -
size: -
V: TRBV19
J: TRBJ2-5
CDR3: CASSMQDSRSLAQYF
DNA: TGTGCCAGTAGTATGCAGGACTCCCGATCGCTGGCCCAGTACTTC

D: -
size: -
V: TRBV6-1
J: TRBJ2-1
CDR3: CASSEGQASFRNEQFF
DNA: TGTGCCAGCAGTGAAGGACAGGCATCATTTAGGAATGAGCAGTTCTTC

D: -
size: once
V: TRBV7-9
J: TRBJ2-4
CDR3: CASSLRAIEIRGNIQYF
DNA: TGTGCCAGCAGCTTAAGGGCAATTGAGATCAGGGGAAACATTCAGTACTTC

D: -
size: few
V: TRBV28
J: TRBJ1-2
CDR3: CASSLGGRGGYTF
DNA: TGTGCCAGCAGTTTGGGGGGGCGCGGAGGCTACACCTTC

D: -
size: -
V: TRBV7-2
J: TRBJ1-4
CDR3: CASSPQLGGYEKLFF
DNA: TGTGCCAGCAGCCCCCAATTGGGGGGTTATGAAAAACTGTTTTTT

D: -
size: -
V: TRBV29-1
J: TRBJ1-4
CDR3: CSVGAPNEKLFF
DNA: TGCAGCGTTGGGGCACCTAATGAAAAACTGTTTTTT